This T cell receptor beta chain was obtained from a study of CD8+ T cells in alopecia areata. Whole-study findings and limits: In scalp and blood during tofacitinib, many expanded lesional clones persisted. One nonresponder makes the tie between baseline CD8+ expansion and response uncertain. Scalp data also include sequences from resident alphabeta T cells of normal skin.

Stated treatment: oral pan-JAK inhibitor, 5-10 mg twice daily. The study team obtained lesional scalp punch biopsies and peripheral blood from alopecia areata patients. The germline V gene encodes CDR1 MNHEY and CDR2 SVGAGI. The CDR3 runs to 13 residues. The V and J ends lost 5 bases and 7 bases respectively, with 9 bases between them. Comments on this clone: Its antigen is undetermined.

Extracted RNA was reverse transcribed into cDNA, the sequencing template. Profiled with immunoSEQ multiplex PCR; TCRdb holds only in-frame clones, not every one. The data hold around 300,000 clones, with over 45% observed a single time. The TCR comes from a human donor with alopecia areata. The gene calls are TRBV6-5 and TRBJ1-6, with D hard to call. The specimen was CD4+ T cells sorted from blood, collected between weeks 51 and 54, from a patient treated with tofacitinib. The CDR3 sequence is CASSPPDNSPLHF. The DNA of the CDR3 is TGTGCCAGCAGTCCCCCCGACAATTCACCCCTCCACTTT.